These 30 T cell receptor beta chains were sequenced from one sample in a study of CXCR3-negative and CXCR3-positive naive CD8 T cells. In preparing the TRB cDNA libraries, 5' RACE with UMI labels was used. TCRdb reprocessed the 5' RACE reads and stores each CDR3 protein as one record, lacking DNA. This listing includes more than 50,000 distinct CDR3 sequences. Input material: naive CXCR3- CD8+ T cells from blood. Subset described: CD45RO-CCR7+CD27+CD95- naive CD8+ T cells lacking CXCR3 (TNR3-). These receptor sequences come from a human donor in good health. Some clones in this sample may be carry-over from other donors' samples.

The V and J genes are TRBV29-1 and TRBJ1-3. This CDR3 is 11 amino acids long. Germline loops: CDR1 SQVTM, CDR2 ANQGSEA. The CDR3 spells CSAAQGNTIYF.

This chain joins TRBV7-3 and TRBJ1-1; the TCRdb call, TRBD1, lacks DNA for checking. The V gene's germline CDR1 is SGHTA and CDR2 FQGTGA. The CDR3 is made up of 15 amino acids. The CDR3: CASSPSPGAGTEAFF.

The rearrangement links TRBV7-9 to TRBJ2-7; the TCRdb D gene call, TRBD1, has no DNA to confirm it. In germline, CDR1 is SEHNR, CDR2 FQNEAQ (reference sequence). The CDR3 contains 15 residues. CDR3 residues: CASSLGQGAGYEQYF.

V usage is TRBV6-2 or TRBV6-3 and J usage is TRBJ1-6; the D gene TCRdb calls, TRBD1, cannot be checked with no DNA. The CDR3 loop spans 16 amino acids. In germline, CDR1 is MNHEY, CDR2 SVGEGT. CDR3 region: CASSYYRQGGDSPLHF.

This chain uses TRBV3-1 with TRBJ2-7; TCRdb returns TRBD1, unconfirmable since there is no DNA. The V gene's germline CDR1 is LGHDT and CDR2 YNNKEL (reference sequence). This CDR3 is built from 14 residues. CDR3: CASSGTGIPYEQYF.

The chain is built from TRBV12-3 or TRBV12-4 and TRBJ2-7; the TCRdb call, TRBD2, lacks DNA for checking. The CDR3 has 19 amino acids. CDR3 loop: CASTLPINGYRGGDYEQYF.

The chain uses TRBV20-1 and TRBJ2-7; TCRdb lists TRBD2, though no DNA is available to test this call. CDR1 is DFQATT, CDR2 SNEGSKA, per germline (reference sequence). This CDR3 comprises 15 residues. CDR3 in amino acids: CSARGRGLASYEQYF.

J is TRBJ2-1 and V is TRBV5-1. There are 15 residues in the CDR3. Germline V gene sequence: CDR1 SGHRS, CDR2 YFSETQ. The CDR3 region is CASSLPTSSYNEQFF.

CDR3 sequence reads: CASSLTGTGYTF. The chain uses TRBV7-3 and TRBJ1-2. The germline gives CDR1 SGHTA, CDR2 FQGTGA. The CDR3 length is 12 residues. Drawing the rest from reference TRBV7-3 and TRBJ1-2, the complete variable domain is GAGVSQTPSNKVTEKGKYVELRCDPISGHTALYWYRQSLGQGPEFLIYFQGTGAADDSGLPNDRFFAVRPEGSVSTLKIQRTERGDSAVYLCASSLTGTGYTFGSGTRLTVV.

CDR3 in amino acids: CASSLAGGNEQYF. This chain connects TRBV7-9 to TRBJ2-7; TCRdb's D gene call, TRBD1, goes unchecked for lack of DNA. Germline CDR1 SEHNR, CDR2 FQNEAQ (reference sequence). This CDR3 is 13 amino acids long.

The gene calls are TRBV6-2 or TRBV6-3 and TRBJ2-7; the TRBD1 assignment by TCRdb is unverifiable without DNA. The CDR3 extends over 17 amino acids. Germline V gene sequence: CDR1 MNHEY, CDR2 SVGEGT. Here the CDR3 reads CASSLQFTGTEAYEQYF.

The chain is built from TRBV7-2 and TRBJ2-5; TCRdb names TRBD1, which stays unverified in the absence of DNA. Germline CDR1 is SGHTA and CDR2 is FQGNSA. This CDR3 comprises 15 residues. CDR3 region: CASSTGDRVWETQYF.

The chain recombines TRBV12-3 or TRBV12-4 with TRBJ2-3; with no DNA, the TCRdb D assignment of TRBD2 cannot be verified. The CDR3 length is 13 residues. The CDR3 sequence is CASSLGLVDTQYF.

This chain uses TRBV4-2 with TRBJ1-5; TCRdb's D call, TRBD1, is unchecked because there is no DNA. The germline V gene has CDR1 LGHNA and CDR2 YNFKEQ. This CDR3 is 15 amino acids long. The chain's CDR3 is CASSQVPGGGQPQHF.

The gene calls are TRBV10-3 and TRBJ2-7; the D call from TCRdb, TRBD2, cannot be confirmed without DNA. Per the germline V gene, CDR1 is ENHRY and CDR2 is SYGVKD. The CDR3 loop spans 13 amino acids. CDR3 protein: CAISNGGPYEQYF.

V and J are TRBV7-3 and TRBJ2-1; as DNA is missing, the TRBD2 call by TCRdb cannot be tested. CDR1 is SGHTA and CDR2 is FQGTGA in the germline V gene. CDR3 length: 15 residues. The CDR3 spells CASSLNRAEYNEQFF.

The genes are TRBV7-6 and TRBJ2-7; the TCRdb call, TRBD1, lacks DNA for checking. The CDR3 spans 14 residues. The germline CDR1 and CDR2 sequences are SGHVS and FNYEAQ. The CDR3 protein is CASSSGQGLHEQYF.

The chain carries TRBV4-2 and TRBJ2-7; TCRdb proposes TRBD1, but this gene call is untestable without DNA. CDR1 is LGHNA and CDR2 is YNFKEQ in the germline V gene. CDR3 length equals 16 residues. The CDR3 protein is CASSQEHRASSYEQYF.

The CDR3 sequence is CASSLEGTGGFYEQYF. The V gene is TRBV5-1, the J gene TRBJ2-7; TCRdb designates TRBD1, a call that cannot be tested without DNA. The germline V gene has CDR1 SGHRS and CDR2 YFSETQ. The CDR3 length is 16 residues.

This clonotype ranks as medium-sized (0.01 to 0.1%) in terms of frequency. The rearrangement uses TRBV7-3 and TRBJ2-4; TCRdb picks TRBD2, but there is no DNA to check that call. The CDR3 has 14 residues. CDR1 and CDR2 from the germline V gene are SGHTA and FQGTGA. The CDR3 region is CASSLFPPADIQYF.

V is TRBV4-3 and J is TRBJ2-2; TCRdb's assignment of TRBD1 cannot be checked, as there is no DNA. CDR1 LGHNA and CDR2 YSLEER come from the germline V gene. This CDR3 comprises 15 residues. The CDR3 sequence: CASSQDRGDTGELFF.

The rearrangement joins TRBV5-1 to TRBJ2-7; the TCRdb D gene call, TRBD1, has no DNA to confirm it. The germline V gene encodes CDR1 SGHRS and CDR2 YFSETQ. The CDR3 consists of 15 residues. CDR3 amino acids: CASSSQDSLTYEQYF.

V and J are TRBV20-1 and TRBJ2-7. The CDR3 loop spans 12 amino acids. The germline gives CDR1 DFQATT, CDR2 SNEGSKA (reference sequence). CDR3 loop: CSARGRTAEQYF.

This sequence joins TRBV7-9 and TRBJ2-2; with no DNA, the TCRdb D assignment of TRBD1 cannot be verified. The CDR3 sequence is 18 residues long. Germline V gene data show CDR1 as SEHNR and CDR2 as FQNEAQ (reference sequence). The CDR3 here is CASSPPDPRGPNTGELFF.

V gene TRBV29-1 combines with J gene TRBJ2-3. Germline CDR1 is SQVTM and CDR2 is ANQGSEA. This CDR3 region has 14 residues. This chain's CDR3 is CSVESWATTDTQYF.

The chain couples TRBV12-3 or TRBV12-4 to TRBJ2-7; TCRdb's D gene call, TRBD1, goes unchecked for lack of DNA. The CDR3 is made up of 12 amino acids. CDR3 loop: CASRGQTYEQYF.

The rearrangement links TRBV7-3 to TRBJ2-1; TCRdb picks TRBD1, but there is no DNA to check that call. The CDR3 loop spans 13 amino acids. CDR1 is SGHTA, CDR2 FQGTGA, per germline. CDR3 amino acids: CASRPTGVNEQFF. The full variable domain, completed using reference TRBV7-3 and TRBJ2-1, is GAGVSQTPSNKVTEKGKYVELRCDPISGHTALYWYRQSLGQGPEFLIYFQGTGAADDSGLPNDRFFAVRPEGSVSTLKIQRTERGDSAVYLCASRPTGVNEQFFGPGTRLTVL.

The chain joins TRBV19 to TRBJ2-3. Looked up from germline, CDR1 is LNHDA and CDR2 is SQIVND (reference sequence). The CDR3 is made up of 11 amino acids. The CDR3 sequence is CASSITDTQYF.

The chain links TRBV7-9 to TRBJ2-7; no DNA is available, so the TRBD2 call from TCRdb remains unchecked. Germline V lookup: CDR1 SEHNR, CDR2 FQNEAQ (reference sequence). The CDR3 spans 17 residues. CDR3 amino acids: CASSFGEPSGAIYEQYF. Using reference TRBV7-9 and TRBJ2-7 for the parts outside the CDR3, the full variable domain is DTGVSQNPRHKITKRGQNVTFRCDPISEHNRLYWYRQTLGQGPEFLTYFQNEAQLEKSRLLSDRFSAERPKGSFSTLEIQRTEQGDSAMYLCASSFGEPSGAIYEQYFGPGTRLTVT.

CDR3 sequence reads: CSVSRVDSYEQYF. The chain carries TRBV29-1 and TRBJ2-7; lacking DNA, the TRBD1 call made by TCRdb goes unchecked. In germline, CDR1 is SQVTM, CDR2 ANQGSEA. The CDR3 length is 13 residues.